This is a list of T cell receptor beta chains from one sample in a study of CD4 and CD8 cells across lung adenocarcinoma regions. TCRdb reprocessed the PCR reads via MiXCR and lists one record per CDR3 protein. Of more than 9,000 distinct CDR3 sequences in the sample, around 42% were seen once. The specimen was CD8+ T cells from the margin of a lung tumor. The receptors were sampled from a male donor with lung adenocarcinoma. The CD4 and CD8 labels of this study may be unreliable. Both conserved end residues are part of each CDR3. Each record gives: D gene, CDR3 length, V gene, J gene, clone size, CDR3 DNA, CDR3 protein. The D gene is left open where the match is weak. Expanded clones are given a class, and other clones once, few, many or no size at all.

-	13	TRBV25-1	TRBJ2-1	medium-sized	TGTGCCAGCAGTGAAACACTGTACAATGAGCAGTTCTTC	CASSETLYNEQFF
-	14	TRBV7-6	TRBJ2-5	-	TGTGCCAGCTCTGTATCCGGACTCCAAGAGACCCAGTACTTC	CASSVSGLQETQYF
-	13	TRBV10-2	TRBJ1-2	few	TGCGCCAGCAGTAACGATCACATGGACGGCTACACCTTC	CASSNDHMDGYTF
-	15	TRBV5-1	TRBJ2-3	few	TGCGCCAGCAGCTTCGGCGGGCCAAGCACAGATACGCAGTATTTT	CASSFGGPSTDTQYF
-	14	TRBV6-5	TRBJ2-2	-	TGTGCCAGCAGTTACACGGCTGGCACCGGTACGCTGTTTTTT	CASSYTAGTGTLFF
-	16	TRBV28	TRBJ2-3	-	TGTGCCAGCAGTCCCCCCCTACAGGGATCCACAGAGACCCAGTATTTT	CASSPPLQGSTETQYF
-	13	TRBV12-3/TRBV12-4	TRBJ2-7	few	TGTGCCAGCAGTTTTGGCTACCACTACGAGCAGTACTTC	CASSFGYHYEQYF
TRBD1	15	TRBV6-1	TRBJ2-7	medium-sized	TGTGCCAGCAGGGATCCGGGACAGGGGAACTACGAGCAGTACTTC	CASRDPGQGNYEQYF
TRBD2	11	TRBV27	TRBJ2-5	few	TGTGCCAGCATCGGTAGCGGGTCCCAGTACTTC	CASIGSGSQYF
TRBD2	15	TRBV6-1	TRBJ2-3	-	TGTGCCAGCTCCAAAGTCGGACTAGCGGCAGATACGCAGTATTTT	CASSKVGLAADTQYF